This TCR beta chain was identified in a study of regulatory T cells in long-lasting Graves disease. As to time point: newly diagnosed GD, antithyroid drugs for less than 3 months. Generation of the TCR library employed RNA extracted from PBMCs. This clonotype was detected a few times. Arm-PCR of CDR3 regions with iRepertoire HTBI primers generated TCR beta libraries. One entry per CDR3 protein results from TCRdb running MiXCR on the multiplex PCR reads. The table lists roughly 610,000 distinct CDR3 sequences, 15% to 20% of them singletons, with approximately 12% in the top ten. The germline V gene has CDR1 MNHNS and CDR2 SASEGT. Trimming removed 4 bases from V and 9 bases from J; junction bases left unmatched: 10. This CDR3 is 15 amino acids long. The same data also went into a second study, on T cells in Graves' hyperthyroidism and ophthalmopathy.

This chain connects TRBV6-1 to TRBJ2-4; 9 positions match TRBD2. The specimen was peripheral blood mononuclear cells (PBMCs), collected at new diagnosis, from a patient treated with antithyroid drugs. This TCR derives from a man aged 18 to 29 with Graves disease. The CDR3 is CASSGTSETRGIQYF. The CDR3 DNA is TGTGCCAGCAGTGGGACTAGCGAGACCAGGGGCATTCAGTACTTC.